This T cell receptor beta chain stems from a study of blood T cell repertoires in COVID-19 (dated by TCRdb to between 2020 and 2021). About the investigation overall: Collaborator samples came from the United States, Italy and Spain and covered acute and convalescent phases of COVID-19. Where HLA class I and class II types were available, the types were taken from metadata supplied by the sample provider, not from assay-based typing. The repertoires were released in a freely available public database meant as a resource for research on the immune response to SARS-CoV-2. Deeply sampled blood TCRbeta repertoires from subjects exposed to, actively infected with, or recovered from COVID-19 were included in the dataset. The prospective study material was composed of cDNA or gDNA derived from T cells, B-cell-depleted T cells, or PBMCs. A de-identified subject ID, COVID-19 status, age in years and sex were almost always included in the sample metadata. The samples were drawn from two sources: the first 160 participants of the ongoing ImmuneRACE study, and 1,200 or so subjects contributed by 6 global collaborators. Overall study results and their limits: The amount of clinical and demographic metadata varied by source and participant and was provided uncurated.

TCRbeta CDR3 regions were amplified from genomic DNA using the immunoSEQ Assay, a bias-controlled multiplex PCR. Processing in the source paper ran as follows. Nucleated cell counts per sample were estimated from amplification of reference gene primers within the assay. To quantify the absolute abundance of each unique TCRbeta CDR3 rearrangement, sequence reads were collapsed and filtered. For each sample, productive Simpson clonality was calculated as the square root of Simpson's diversity index over productive rearrangements. Entries here come from immuneACCESS through TCRdb and include only in-frame sequences with V and J called. Some clones fail to appear in such tables; in the studies checked, an unresolved V gene covers under half of the shortfall, and the cause of the remainder is unknown. From that table come the V and J calls and clone size; the DNA was used to work out D and trimming. The table for this sample lists 150,000 to 200,000 clones; around 80% of them were counted only once. The top ten constitute around a sixth of the sample.

Participants in the prospective study were enrolled through a virtual design, were aged about 18 to 100 years, and lived in under 25 United States geographic areas. In the prospective study, participants were assigned to cohorts based on the clinical history participants reported in a screening survey and a study questionnaire. Recovered participants in ImmuneRACE Cohort 3 were defined as having two consecutive negative NP/OP PCR tests, clearance from a healthcare professional, or resolution of symptoms. Each participant in the prospective study had whole blood, serum and a nasopharyngeal or oropharyngeal swab collected by mobile phlebotomists. Over a roughly two-month period, participants in the prospective study had the option of providing additional blood draws and questionnaires. Prospective study blood samples were shipped either frozen or at room temperature before DNA extraction. Comments on this clone: Its antigen remains unidentified. No base-level quality is on record; no much larger clone is a single base apart.

Material: PBMCs or T cells enriched from blood (not recorded which). The receptor's source is a woman between 50 and 59 years old who had recovered from COVID-19.

The CDR3 is CASIKSVNGGTEAFF. The bases are TGTGCCAGCATTAAATCGGTGAATGGTGGCACTGAAGCTTTCTTT. This chain is built from TRBV6-5 and TRBJ1-1, with no confidently assigned D gene. The CDR3 runs 15 residues from the cysteine to the phenylalanine. The only DNA kept is the CDR3, 45 bases in frame from the first base. Trimming takes 7 bases from V and 4 bases from J, and the germline ends sit 19 bases apart. Taken from the germline V gene, the CDR1 and CDR2 loops are MNHEY and SVGAGI.